Presented here are 11 T cell receptor beta chains from one specimen sequenced in a study of cytomegalovirus exposure and HLA in healthy donors (dated by TCRdb to 2017 to 2019). Library construction relied on the immunoSEQ multiplex PCR assay. A mixture of 60 forward primers for TCR Vbeta segments and 13 reverse primers for TCR Jbeta segments was used in the multiplex PCR. Not all clones reach the TCRdb copy of this immuneACCESS table, which keeps in-frame sequences only. Checked studies attribute under half of the gap to unresolved V genes and leave the rest unexplained. This sample's clone table shows 200,000 to 250,000 clones. The ten top clones hold less than 1% of the sample. Sequenced sample: PBMCs. Source of these receptors: a woman aged 30 to 39 in good health and CMV-seropositive.

V gene TRBV15 combines with J gene TRBJ2-7; D may be TRBD2 (6 bases). CDR3 length: 14 amino acids. Germline CDR1 is LNHNV and CDR2 is YYDKDF (reference sequence). Trimming took 6 bases from V and 3 from J, leaving 15 bases between them. CDR3 protein: CATSPGDSRYEQYF. As DNA, the CDR3 is TGTGCCACCAGTCCCGGGGACTCCCGCTACGAGCAGTACTTC.

V is TRBV4-3 and J is TRBJ2-7; 7 positions agree with TRBD1. Germline trimming cut 0 bases from V and 6 bases from J; bases unmatched to any gene: 5. Per the germline V gene, CDR1 is LGHNA and CDR2 is YSLEER. There are 14 residues in the CDR3. The CDR3 sequence: CASSQDSDRSEQYF. For the CDR3, the DNA is TGCGCCAGCAGCCAAGATTCGGACAGGAGCGAGCAGTACTTC.

This chain uses TRBV6-1 with TRBJ2-2; D might be TRBD1 (5 bases). CDR1 MNHNS and CDR2 SASEGT come from the germline V gene. The CDR3 is made up of 15 amino acids. Trimming shortened V by 2 bases and J by 0 bases, and 7 bases separated the two germline ends. The CDR3 sequence: CASSESQANTGELFF. The CDR3 DNA reads TGTGCCAGCAGTGAATCACAGGCGAACACCGGGGAGCTGTTTTTT.

The chain carries TRBV4-1 and TRBJ2-7, with D perhaps TRBD1 (6 bases). This CDR3 region has 15 residues. Germline V gene sequence: CDR1 MGHRA, CDR2 YSYEKL. Trimming shortened V by 3 bases and J by 0 bases, and 12 bases separated the two germline ends. The CDR3 spells CASSQRQASSYEQYF. The CDR3 DNA is TGCGCCAGCAGCCAGAGACAGGCCTCCTCCTACGAGCAGTACTTC.

The rearrangement joins TRBV27 to TRBJ1-1; D unresolved. This CDR3 comprises 13 residues. Germline values: CDR1 MNHEY, CDR2 SMNVEV (reference sequence). Trimming cost V 0 bases and J 1 base, with 3 bases left between them. The CDR3 loop is CASSLSANTEAFF. The CDR3 region has the DNA TGTGCCAGCAGTTTATCGGCGAACACTGAAGCTTTCTTT.

The chain has TRBV28 and TRBJ2-1, with 8 bases aligning to TRBD2. The CDR3 is 16 residues long. Germline CDR1 MDHEN, CDR2 SYDVKM. The junction had 8 bases not matched to a gene; V was cut back by 2 bases and J by 5 bases. The CDR3 reads CASSLLGTRTHNEQFF. The CDR3 nucleotides are TGTGCCAGCAGTTTACTCGGGACTAGAACCCACAATGAGCAGTTCTTC.

The chain employs TRBV19 and TRBJ1-2; 7 bases are a match to TRBD1. After removal of 8 bases from V and 7 bases from J, the junction contained 22 bases not matched to a gene. The CDR3 length is 17 residues. Germline assignment: CDR1 LNHDA and CDR2 SQIVND (reference sequence). CDR3 DNA: TGTGCCAGTTCACCTTCCGGGACAGTGGCCCAGAGCGGTGGCTACACCTTC. Translation: CASSPSGTVAQSGGYTF. Looking up the rest from reference TRBV19 and TRBJ1-2 gives the full variable domain: DGGITQSPKYLFRKEGQNVTLSCEQNLNHDAMYWYRQDPGQGLRLIYYSQIVNDFQKGDIAEGYSVSREKKESFPLTVTSAQKNPTAFYLCASSPSGTVAQSGGYTFGSGTRLTVV.

V is TRBV5-4 and J is TRBJ2-3; D possibly corresponds to TRBD2 (6 bases). CDR1 and CDR2 (germline): SGHNT, YYREEE (reference sequence). Trimming stripped 3 bases from V and 2 bases from J, with 13 bases between. There are 15 residues in the CDR3. The CDR3 loop reads CASSSDSGYTDTQYF. In DNA form, the CDR3 reads TGTGCCAGCAGCTCTGATAGCGGTTACACAGATACGCAGTATTTT.

The J gene is TRBJ1-4, the V gene TRBV4-1, with no clear D. V was pared by 4 bases and J by 7 bases, with 7 bases between. Germline V gene sequence: CDR1 MGHRA, CDR2 YSYEKL. The CDR3 has 12 amino acids. CDR3 sequence reads: CASSPPGEKLFF. CDR3 sequence (DNA): TGCGCCAGCAGCCCCCCGGGTGAAAAACTGTTTTTT.

This rearrangement joins TRBV5-4 to TRBJ2-1; perhaps TRBD2 as D (7 bases). From germline, CDR1 is SGHNT and CDR2 YYREEE (reference sequence). This CDR3 has 14 residues. V was trimmed by 3 bases and J by 8 bases, leaving 15 bases between them. The CDR3 DNA follows: TGTGCCAGCAGCTCCTGGGGGGGCCGGGATGAGCAGTTCTTC. Amino acids: CASSSWGGRDEQFF.

The J gene is TRBJ1-1, the V gene TRBV7-2, with D hard to call. CDR1 and CDR2 from the germline V gene are SGHTA and FQGNSA. Trimming pared 5 bases from V and 7 bases from J, leaving 11 bases between. The CDR3 totals 12 residues. The CDR3 region is CASSGLRNEAFF. CDR3 in DNA: TGTGCCAGCAGCGGCCTCAGGAATGAAGCTTTCTTT. The full variable domain, in which reference TRBV7-2 and TRBJ1-1 provide the parts outside the CDR3, is GAGVSQSPSNKVTEKGKDVELRCDPISGHTALYWYRQSLGQGLEFLIYFQGNSAPDKSGLPSDRFSAERTGGSVSTLTIQRTQQEDSAVYLCASSGLRNEAFFGQGTRLTVV.